A single sample gave rise to the 25 T cell receptor beta chains below, sequenced in a study of cytomegalovirus exposure and HLA in healthy donors. Primers for the PCR totalled 60 Vbeta and 13 Jbeta. Here immunoSEQ multiplex PCR was the method, and the copy in TCRdb shows in-frame clones only, minus some. The listing records around 75,000 clones. Specimen: PBMCs. The receptors stem from a man aged 50 or older in good health and CMV-seropositive.

The chain couples TRBV11-2 to TRBJ2-7; TRBD2 agrees at 7 bases. Trimming removed 3 bases from V and 2 bases from J; junction bases left unmatched: 4. Germline assignment: CDR1 SGHAT and CDR2 FQNNGV. This CDR3 is 14 amino acids long. This chain's CDR3 is CASSFGGGPYEQYV. Here the CDR3 DNA reads TGTGCCAGCAGCTTCGGCGGGGGACCCTACGAGCAGTACGTC.

The chain joins TRBV18 to TRBJ1-2; TRBD1 is a possible D gene (6 bases). V lost 3 bases and J lost 2, with 10 bases in between. Germline assignment: CDR1 KGHSH and CDR2 LQKENI. The length of the CDR3 is 14 residues. CDR3 coding DNA: TGTGCCAGCTCACCGGGGGGGCAGAACTATGGCTACACCTTC. Its translation is CASSPGGQNYGYTF.

This chain links TRBV9 with TRBJ2-5, with TRBD2 identical over 8 bases. V shed 0 bases, J shed 3 bases, and the junction held 1 base outside the gene matches. The CDR3 is 14 amino acids. Germline lookup yields CDR1 SGDLS and CDR2 YYNGEE. CDR3 DNA: TGTGCCAGCAGCGTAGAACTAGCGGAAGAGACCCAGTACTTC. Its protein is CASSVELAEETQYF.

The gene calls are TRBV14 and TRBJ1-2; D is perhaps TRBD1 (6 bases). V lost 3 bases, J lost 4 bases, and 9 bases lay in between. Germline V gives CDR1 SGHDN, CDR2 FVKESK. The CDR3 totals 13 residues. The CDR3, as DNA: TGTGCCAGCAGCCAGGGGGCCGGCTATGGCTACACCTTC. It is translated as CASSQGAGYGYTF.

The gene calls are TRBV5-1 and TRBJ1-1, with TRBD1 matching 8 bases. Germline V gene data show CDR1 as SGHRS and CDR2 as YFSETQ. This CDR3 region has 14 residues. Losses at the gene ends were 2 bases for V and 6 bases for J; bases not matched to a gene: 6. The CDR3 DNA is TGCGCCAGCAGCTTTACAGGGGGAAGGGCTGAAGCTTTCTTT. Translated, it gives CASSFTGGRAEAFF.

This rearrangement joins TRBV18 to TRBJ1-6; unclear D gene. The germline V and J ends were trimmed by 1 base and 11 bases, with 15 bases remaining between them. The CDR3 is made up of 15 amino acids. Germline lookup yields CDR1 KGHSH and CDR2 LQKENI. CDR3 coding DNA: TGTGCCAGCTCACCACAGACTGCCTTAGATGCACCCCTCCACTTT. It codes for CASSPQTALDAPLHF.

CDR3 in DNA: TGTGCCAGCACCCGAAGGGGAGGAGGTGATGGCTACACCTTC. It encodes CASTRRGGGDGYTF. The chain uses TRBV5-6 and TRBJ1-2; TRBD1 is a possible D gene (5 bases). The V end was cut by 6 bases, the J end by 6 bases, with 18 bases between. Germline V gives CDR1 SGHDT, CDR2 YYEEEE. The CDR3 sequence is 14 residues long.

The chain employs TRBV10-3 and TRBJ1-1; 8 bases align to TRBD1. The V gene end was trimmed by 6 bases and the J gene end by 0 bases; junction bases not matched to a gene: 3. The CDR3 loop spans 14 amino acids. Germline V gene sequence: CDR1 ENHRY, CDR2 SYGVKD. CDR3 sequence: CAIRTGALNTEAFF. CDR3 in DNA: TGTGCCATCAGGACAGGGGCGTTGAACACTGAAGCTTTCTTT.

V is TRBV9 and J is TRBJ1-1, with D possibly TRBD1 on 5 matching bases. The CDR3 covers 13 residues. Germline V lookup: CDR1 SGDLS, CDR2 YYNGEE. V was trimmed by 3 bases and J by 0 bases, leaving 6 bases between them. The CDR3 DNA reads TGTGCCAGCAGCGCCAGGGTGAACACTGAAGCTTTCTTT. Its protein product is CASSARVNTEAFF.

The gene calls are TRBV23-1 and TRBJ1-1, with D possibly matching TRBD1 (6 bases). TRBV23-1 is filed as an ORF, its function uncertain. There are 18 residues in the CDR3. Between the trimmed V and J ends, which lost 0 bases and 0 bases, there was a span of 17 bases. The CDR3 DNA reads TGCGCCAGCAGTCAATCTTCGAATCCCGGGACACTGAACACTGAAGCTTTCTTT. Its translation: CASSQSSNPGTLNTEAFF.

The V gene is TRBV29-1, the J gene TRBJ2-3; TRBD2 matches at 7 bases. Losses at the gene ends were 5 bases for V and 2 bases for J; bases not matched to a gene: 7. The germline gives CDR1 SQVTM, CDR2 ANQGSEA. CDR3 length: 14 residues. The CDR3 reads CSVLVAGPTDTQYF. The DNA for the CDR3 is TGCAGCGTTCTTGTAGCGGGTCCCACAGATACGCAGTATTTT.

The gene calls are TRBV5-1 and TRBJ2-1, with D perhaps matching TRBD1 (6 bases). The CDR3 is 13 amino acids. V was clipped by 0 bases and J by 9 bases, with 10 bases between them. The germline V gene encodes CDR1 SGHRS and CDR2 YFSETQ. This CDR3 reads CASSLGRGGEQFF. The DNA of the CDR3 is TGCGCCAGCAGCTTGGGACGAGGGGGTGAGCAGTTCTTC.

The chain couples TRBV12-5 to TRBJ1-1, with D maybe TRBD1 (5 bases). The CDR3 totals 13 residues. Trimming left V 0 bases short and J 6 bases short, with 8 bases between. The germline gives CDR1 LGHNT, CDR2 FRNRAP. The CDR3: CASGLVGLAEAFF. CDR3 nucleotide sequence: TGTGCTAGTGGTTTGGTGGGACTGGCTGAAGCTTTCTTT. Complete variable domain (other parts from reference TRBV12-5 and TRBJ1-1): DARVTQTPRHKVTEMGQEVTMRCQPILGHNTVFWYRQTMMQGLELLAYFRNRAPLDDSGMPKDRFSAEMPDATLATLKIQPSEPRDSAVYFCASGLVGLAEAFFGQGTRLTVV.

The genes are TRBV5-6 and TRBJ1-2; D is possibly TRBD1 (6 bases). Trimming shortened V by 4 bases and J by 11 bases, and 15 bases separated the two germline ends. The CDR3 runs to 12 residues. Germline CDR1 and CDR2: SGHDT and YYEEEE. The CDR3 sequence is CASSLQTGSYTF. For the CDR3, the DNA is TGTGCCAGCAGCCTCCAAACAGGGAGTTACACCTTC.

This chain joins TRBV7-2 and TRBJ1-1, with D perhaps TRBD1 (5 bases). The germline gives CDR1 SGHTA, CDR2 FQGNSA. The CDR3 sequence is 13 residues long. Trimming pared 0 bases from V and 6 bases from J, leaving 8 bases between. This CDR3 reads CASSLARGAEAFF. The CDR3 bases are TGTGCCAGCAGCTTAGCGCGGGGCGCTGAAGCTTTCTTT.

The V gene is TRBV9, the J gene TRBJ2-3; 7 bases are a match to TRBD1. J was trimmed by 4 bases and V by 3 bases; bases with no gene match: 5. The CDR3 has 14 amino acids. Per the germline V gene, CDR1 is SGDLS and CDR2 is YYNGEE. This CDR3 is CASSDRGGADTQYF. The CDR3 DNA follows: TGTGCCAGCAGCGACCGAGGGGGCGCAGATACGCAGTATTTT.

This chain joins TRBV10-2 and TRBJ2-3, with 12 bases fitting TRBD2. The CDR3 runs to 13 residues. V dropped 10 bases and J dropped 6; count of bases not matched to a gene: 5. The germline V gene has CDR1 WSHSY and CDR2 SAAADI. The CDR3 nucleotides read TGCGCCACCACTAGCGGGAGGACGGATACGCAGTATTTT. Protein: CATTSGRTDTQYF.

The rearrangement joins TRBV4-1 to TRBJ2-3; 10 bases line up with TRBD2. Germline CDR1 reads MGHRA; CDR2 reads YSYEKL. The CDR3 has 15 amino acids. Trimming took 5 bases from V and 4 from J; bases not matched to a gene: 6. The CDR3 protein is CASSSSLAGSDTQYF. The CDR3 coding sequence is TGCGCCAGCAGCTCATCACTAGCGGGATCAGATACGCAGTATTTT.

J is TRBJ1-1 and V is TRBV10-3; the match to TRBD1 covers 10 bases. The CDR3 has 14 amino acids. J lost 5 bases, V lost 6 bases, and 6 bases had no gene match. Germline values: CDR1 ENHRY, CDR2 SYGVKD. The CDR3 region has the DNA TGTGCCATCAGCCGGGACAGGGGAAGGACTGAAGCTTTCTTT. Residues: CAISRDRGRTEAFF.

The chain carries TRBV14 and TRBJ2-5; 8 positions agree with TRBD1. The V gene's germline CDR1 is SGHDN and CDR2 FVKESK. Trimming at V came to 5 bases and at J to 5 bases, leaving 7 bases not matched to a gene. The CDR3 contains 14 residues. CDR3: CASSGRQGAETQYF. The CDR3 DNA reads as TGTGCCAGCAGCGGTCGGCAGGGGGCGGAGACCCAGTACTTC.

J is TRBJ2-2 and V is TRBV5-1; D uncertain. This CDR3 comprises 14 residues. Trimming removed 2 bases from V and 4 bases from J, with 9 bases in between. Germline V gene sequence: CDR1 SGHRS, CDR2 YFSETQ. CDR3 region: CASSFSSPTGELFF. The CDR3 DNA sequence: TGCGCCAGCAGCTTTAGCTCCCCCACCGGGGAGCTGTTTTTT.

This chain uses TRBV5-4 with TRBJ1-4, with TRBD1 matching 7 bases. J was trimmed by 8 bases and V by 2 bases; bases with no gene match: 3. The V gene's germline CDR1 is SGHNT and CDR2 YYREEE (reference sequence). The CDR3 loop spans 13 amino acids. CDR3 loop: CASSFTGEEKLFF. CDR3 coding DNA: TGTGCCAGCAGCTTTACAGGGGAAGAAAAACTGTTTTTT.

This chain joins TRBV25-1 and TRBJ2-5, with 7 bases that match TRBD2. This CDR3 region has 15 residues. Per germline, CDR1 MGHDK and CDR2 SYGVNS. With 2 bases clipped from V and 5 bases from J, the junction kept 8 bases outside the gene matches. The CDR3 sequence is CASSEDRTSAETQYF. Here the CDR3 DNA reads TGTGCCAGCAGTGAAGATAGAACTAGCGCGGAGACCCAGTACTTC.

J is TRBJ1-2 and V is TRBV27, with D perhaps TRBD1 (6 bases). The length of the CDR3 is 15 residues. V was trimmed by 6 bases and J by 4 bases, leaving 18 bases between them. The V gene's germline CDR1 is MNHEY and CDR2 SMNVEV (reference sequence). The CDR3 loop reads CASRGPDSSFYGYTF. The CDR3 DNA is TGTGCCAGCAGGGGACCGGACAGCTCCTTCTATGGCTACACCTTC.

The rearrangement links TRBV19 to TRBJ1-5; tentatively, D is TRBD1 (6 bases). The germline V gene has CDR1 LNHDA and CDR2 SQIVND (reference sequence). V was clipped by 6 bases and J by 6 bases, with 15 bases between them. CDR3 length: 14 amino acids. This chain's CDR3 is CASSGVGAGQPQHF. The CDR3 coding sequence is TGTGCCAGTAGCGGGGTGGGGGCCGGTCAGCCCCAGCATTTT. The whole variable domain, filled in from reference TRBV19 and TRBJ1-5, reads DGGITQSPKYLFRKEGQNVTLSCEQNLNHDAMYWYRQDPGQGLRLIYYSQIVNDFQKGDIAEGYSVSREKKESFPLTVTSAQKNPTAFYLCASSGVGAGQPQHFGDGTRLSIL.